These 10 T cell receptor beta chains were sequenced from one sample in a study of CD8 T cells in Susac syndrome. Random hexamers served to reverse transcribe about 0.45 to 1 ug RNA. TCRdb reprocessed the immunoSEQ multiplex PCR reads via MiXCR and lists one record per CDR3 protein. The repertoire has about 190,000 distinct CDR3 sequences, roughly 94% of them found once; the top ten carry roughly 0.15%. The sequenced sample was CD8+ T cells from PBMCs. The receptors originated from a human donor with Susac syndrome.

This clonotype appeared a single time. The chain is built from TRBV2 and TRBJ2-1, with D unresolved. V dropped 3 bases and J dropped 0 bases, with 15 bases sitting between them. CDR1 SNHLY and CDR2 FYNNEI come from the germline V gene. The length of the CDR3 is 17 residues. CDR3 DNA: TGTGCCAGCAGTGAGCGGTCGTACTTCAGCTCCTACAATGAGCAGTTCTTC. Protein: CASSERSYFSSYNEQFF.

The CDR3 region is CATKWTGEYNEQFF. CDR3 bases: TGTGCCACCAAATGGACAGGGGAGTACAATGAGCAGTTCTTC. The chain joins TRBV5-4 to TRBJ2-1, with 9 positions matching TRBD1. CDR3 size: 14 residues. After removal of 9 bases from V and 4 bases from J, the junction contained 8 bases not matched to a gene. Germline V gives CDR1 SGHNT, CDR2 YYREEE (reference sequence).

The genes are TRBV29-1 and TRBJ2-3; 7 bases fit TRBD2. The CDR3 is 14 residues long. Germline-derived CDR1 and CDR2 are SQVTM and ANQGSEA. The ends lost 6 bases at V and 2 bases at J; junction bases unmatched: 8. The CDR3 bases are TGCAGCGTGTCGGCTAGCGGAACCACAGATACGCAGTATTTT. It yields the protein CSVSASGTTDTQYF.

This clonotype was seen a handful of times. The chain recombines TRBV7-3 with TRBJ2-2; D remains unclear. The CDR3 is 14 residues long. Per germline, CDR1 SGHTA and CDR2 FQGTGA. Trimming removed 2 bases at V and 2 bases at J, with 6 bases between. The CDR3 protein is CASSLEANTGELFF. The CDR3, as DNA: TGTGCCAGCAGCTTAGAGGCTAACACCGGGGAGCTGTTTTTT. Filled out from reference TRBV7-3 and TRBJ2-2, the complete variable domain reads GAGVSQTPSNKVTEKGKYVELRCDPISGHTALYWYRQSLGQGPEFLIYFQGTGAADDSGLPNDRFFAVRPEGSVSTLKIQRTERGDSAVYLCASSLEANTGELFFGEGSRLTVL.

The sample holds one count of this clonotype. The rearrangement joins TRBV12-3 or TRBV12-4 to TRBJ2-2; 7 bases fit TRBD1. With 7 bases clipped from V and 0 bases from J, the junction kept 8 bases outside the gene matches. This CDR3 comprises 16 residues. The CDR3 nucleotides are TGTGCCAGCACCCAAGGGCAGGGGGCGAACACCGGGGAGCTGTTTTTT. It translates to CASTQGQGANTGELFF.

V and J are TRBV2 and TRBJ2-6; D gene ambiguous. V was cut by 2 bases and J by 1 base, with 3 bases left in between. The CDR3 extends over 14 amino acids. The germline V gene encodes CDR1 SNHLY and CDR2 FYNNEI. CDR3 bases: TGTGCCAGCAGTGAACGATCTGGGGCCAACGTCCTGACTTTC. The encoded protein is CASSERSGANVLTF.

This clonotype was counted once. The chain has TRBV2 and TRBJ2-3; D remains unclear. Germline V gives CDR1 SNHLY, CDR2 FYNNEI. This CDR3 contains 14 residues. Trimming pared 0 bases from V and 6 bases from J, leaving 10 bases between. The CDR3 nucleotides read TGTGCCAGCAGTGAAGCGTTCCCGACGGATACGCAGTATTTT. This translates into CASSEAFPTDTQYF.

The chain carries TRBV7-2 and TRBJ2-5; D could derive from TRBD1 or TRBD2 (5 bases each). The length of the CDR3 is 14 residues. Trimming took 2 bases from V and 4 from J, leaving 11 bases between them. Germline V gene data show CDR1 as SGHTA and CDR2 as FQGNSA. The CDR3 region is CASSLIPGRETQYF. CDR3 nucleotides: TGTGCCAGCAGCTTAATCCCGGGGCGAGAGACCCAGTACTTC.

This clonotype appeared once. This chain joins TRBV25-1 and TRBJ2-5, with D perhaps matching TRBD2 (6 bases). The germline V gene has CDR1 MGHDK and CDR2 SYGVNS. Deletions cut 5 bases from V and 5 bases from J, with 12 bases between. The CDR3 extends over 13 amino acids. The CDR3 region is CASSPGAWETQYF. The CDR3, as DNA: TGTGCCAGCAGTCCGGGAGCGTGGGAGACCCAGTACTTC.

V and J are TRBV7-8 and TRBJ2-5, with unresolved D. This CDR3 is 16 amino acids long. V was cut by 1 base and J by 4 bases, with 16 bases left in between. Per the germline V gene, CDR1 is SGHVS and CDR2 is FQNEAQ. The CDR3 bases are TGTGCCAGCAGCTTAGTCCCAGAAAGGAGAGGAGAGACCCAGTACTTC. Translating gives CASSLVPERRGETQYF.